The rows below give T cell receptor beta chains drawn from one sample of a study of blood T cell repertoires in COVID-19. Assay used: immunoSEQ multiplex PCR; TCRdb lists only in-frame clones, some missing. The data show 210,000 or so clones, 70% to 90% seen once. The source material was peripheral blood. Receptors were obtained from a woman younger than 30 who had recovered from COVID-19. The CDR3 runs from the conserved cysteine through the conserved F or W. Each record gives: D gene, clone size, V gene, J gene, CDR3 protein, CDR3 DNA. A D gene is named only where the DNA matches it firmly. Only part of the rows carry a size: once, few, many, or a class if the clone is expanded.

>TRBD2|-|TRBV5-1|TRBJ2-5
CASSPLAGLRETQYF
TGCGCCAGCAGCCCCCTAGCGGGGCTCAGAGAGACCCAGTACTTC
>TRBD1|-|TRBV7-9|TRBJ2-1
CASSYGQAEQFF
TGTGCCAGCAGCTACGGACAGGCTGAGCAGTTCTTC
>-|-|TRBV6-2/TRBV6-3|TRBJ1-2
CASSYLAYYGYTF
TGTGCCAGCAGTTACTTGGCCTACTATGGCTACACCTTC
>-|-|TRBV5-4|TRBJ1-2
CASSPPPRVPNYGYTF
TGTGCCAGCAGTCCCCCTCCCAGGGTCCCTAACTATGGCTACACCTTC
>-|-|TRBV6-1|TRBJ2-3
CASSEAGGTDTQYF
TGTGCCAGCAGTGAGGCCGGGGGCACAGATACGCAGTATTTT
>-|-|TRBV3-1/TRBV3-2|TRBJ2-7
CASSQDSGFEQYF
TGTGCCAGCAGCCAAGACTCGGGGTTCGAGCAGTACTTC
>TRBD1|-|TRBV27|TRBJ2-5
CASSIQGQLDGVTQYF
TGTGCCAGCAGTATACAGGGACAGCTAGATGGTGTGACCCAGTACTTC
>TRBD1|-|TRBV5-1|TRBJ2-7
CASSLEGPGQGGEQYF
TGCGCCAGCAGCTTGGAGGGCCCGGGACAGGGGGGCGAGCAGTACTTC
>TRBD1|-|TRBV7-3|TRBJ2-7
CASRLDRDPSYEQYF
TGTGCCAGCAGGTTGGACAGGGACCCTTCCTACGAGCAGTACTTC
>-|-|TRBV5-1|TRBJ2-5
CASSLSHQETQYF
TGCGCCAGCAGCTTGAGCCACCAAGAGACCCAGTACTTC
>-|-|TRBV7-3|TRBJ2-3
CASSLSGNTDTQYF
TGTGCCAGCAGCTTAAGCGGAAACACAGATACGCAGTATTTT
>TRBD1|few|TRBV10-1|TRBJ2-7
CASSEGHRTGSYEQYF
TGCGCCAGCAGTGAGGGTCATAGGACAGGCTCCTACGAGCAGTACTTC
>TRBD1|-|TRBV29-1|TRBJ2-7
CSVESRDRGYEQYF
TGCAGCGTCGAAAGCCGGGACAGGGGATACGAGCAGTACTTC
>-|once|TRBV7-8|TRBJ1-1
CASSPVGPEAFF
TGTGCCAGCAGCCCGGTTGGGCCTGAAGCTTTCTTT
>-|-|TRBV11-3|TRBJ2-7
CASSFSYSYEQYF
TGTGCCAGCAGCTTTAGTTACTCCTACGAGCAGTACTTC
>-|-|TRBV20-1|TRBJ1-2
CSAKGDYGYTF
TGCAGTGCTAAAGGGGACTATGGCTACACCTTC
>-|-|TRBV5-5|TRBJ2-2
CASSFRGNTANTGELFF
TGTGCCAGCAGCTTTCGGGGGAACACCGCGAACACCGGGGAGCTGTTTTTT
>-|-|TRBV4-3|TRBJ2-2
CASSQVGQPNTGELFF
TGCGCCAGCAGCCAAGTTGGCCAACCGAACACCGGGGAGCTGTTTTTT
>-|-|TRBV27|TRBJ1-6
CASSIEPGRNSPLHF
TGTGCCAGCAGTATCGAGCCGGGTCGAAATTCACCCCTCCACTTT
>-|-|TRBV25-1|TRBJ2-3
CASSEYSGTSTDTQYF
TGTGCCAGCAGTGAATACTCGGGTACTAGCACAGATACGCAGTATTTT
>-|-|TRBV6-2/TRBV6-3|TRBJ2-1
CASSYFPGYNEQFF
TGTGCCAGCAGTTACTTCCCAGGCTACAATGAGCAGTTCTTC
>TRBD1|-|TRBV25-1|TRBJ1-2
CASSEQGTGITTYYGYTF
TGTGCCAGCAGTGAACAAGGGACAGGGATTACAACCTACTATGGCTACACCTTC
>-|-|TRBV4-2|TRBJ1-1
CASSHRQALNTEAFF
TGTGCCAGCAGCCATCGACAGGCCTTGAACACTGAAGCTTTCTTT
>-|-|TRBV24-1|TRBJ1-1
CATEGGAGTEAFF
TGTGCCACCGAGGGAGGAGCTGGGACTGAAGCTTTCTTT
>TRBD1|few|TRBV11-1|TRBJ1-2
CASSLTGGNGYTF
TGTGCCAGCAGCTTGACAGGGGGCAATGGCTACACCTTC
>-|-|TRBV27|TRBJ2-3
CASSLSTRGDTQYF
TGTGCCAGCAGTTTATCAACCAGGGGAGATACGCAGTATTTT
>TRBD1|-|TRBV28|TRBJ2-2
CASSLPGTGVTGELFF
TGTGCCAGCAGTTTACCCGGGACAGGGGTCACCGGGGAGCTGTTTTTT